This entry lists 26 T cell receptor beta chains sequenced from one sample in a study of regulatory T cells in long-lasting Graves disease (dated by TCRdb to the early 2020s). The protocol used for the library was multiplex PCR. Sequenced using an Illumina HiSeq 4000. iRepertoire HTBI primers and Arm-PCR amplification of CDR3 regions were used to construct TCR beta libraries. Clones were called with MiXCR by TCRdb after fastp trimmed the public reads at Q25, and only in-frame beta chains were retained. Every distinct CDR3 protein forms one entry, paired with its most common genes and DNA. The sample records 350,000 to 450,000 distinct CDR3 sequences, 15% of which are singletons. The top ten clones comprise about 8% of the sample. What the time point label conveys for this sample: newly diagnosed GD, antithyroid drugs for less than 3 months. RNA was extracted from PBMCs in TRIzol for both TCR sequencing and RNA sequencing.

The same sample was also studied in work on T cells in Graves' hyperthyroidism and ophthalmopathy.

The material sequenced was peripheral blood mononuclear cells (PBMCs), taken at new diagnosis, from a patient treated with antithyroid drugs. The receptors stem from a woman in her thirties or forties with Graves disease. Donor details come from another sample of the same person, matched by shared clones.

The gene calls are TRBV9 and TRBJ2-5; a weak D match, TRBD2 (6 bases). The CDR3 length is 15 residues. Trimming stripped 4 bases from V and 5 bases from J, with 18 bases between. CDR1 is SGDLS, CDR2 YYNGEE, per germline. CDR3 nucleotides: TGTGCCAGCAGCTTGGGTCGACTAGTTCTGGAGACCCAGTACTTC. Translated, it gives CASSLGRLVLETQYF. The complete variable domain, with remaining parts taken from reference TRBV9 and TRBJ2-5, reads DSGVTQTPKHLITATGQRVTLRCSPRSGDLSVYWYQQSLDQGLQFLIQYYNGEERAKGNILERFSAQQFPDLHSELNLSSLELGDSALYFCASSLGRLVLETQYFGPGTRLLVL.

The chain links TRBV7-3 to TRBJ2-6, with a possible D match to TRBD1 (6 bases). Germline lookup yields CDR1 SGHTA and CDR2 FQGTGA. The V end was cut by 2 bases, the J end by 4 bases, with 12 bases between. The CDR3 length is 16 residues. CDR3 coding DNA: TGTGCCAGCAGCTTAGTGGGGGCGCAGGGGGCCAACGTCCTGACTTTC. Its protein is CASSLVGAQGANVLTF.

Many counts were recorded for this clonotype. CDR3 protein: CASSRTLAGGSSYEQYF. Here the CDR3 DNA reads TGTGCCAGCAGCCGAACACTAGCGGGAGGGAGCTCCTACGAGCAGTACTTC. This chain joins TRBV7-2 and TRBJ2-7, with TRBD2 matching over 13 bases. The CDR3 is 17 amino acids. Looked up from germline, CDR1 is SGHTA and CDR2 is FQGNSA. The V gene end was trimmed by 5 bases and the J gene end by 0 bases; junction bases not matched to a gene: 7.

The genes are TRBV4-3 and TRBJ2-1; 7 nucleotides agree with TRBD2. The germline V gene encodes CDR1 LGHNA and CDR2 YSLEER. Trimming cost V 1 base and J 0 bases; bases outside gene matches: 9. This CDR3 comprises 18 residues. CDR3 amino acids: CASSQGGGTPSSYNEQFF. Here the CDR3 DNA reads TGCGCCAGCAGCCAAGGGGGGGGGACCCCGAGCTCCTACAATGAGCAGTTCTTC.

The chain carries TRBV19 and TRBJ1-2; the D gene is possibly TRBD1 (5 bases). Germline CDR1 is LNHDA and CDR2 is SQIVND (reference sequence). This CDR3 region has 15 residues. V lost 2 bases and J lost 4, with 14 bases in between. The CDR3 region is CASSIRGGILYGYTF. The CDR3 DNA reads TGTGCCAGTAGTATAAGGGGAGGGATCCTCTATGGCTACACCTTC.

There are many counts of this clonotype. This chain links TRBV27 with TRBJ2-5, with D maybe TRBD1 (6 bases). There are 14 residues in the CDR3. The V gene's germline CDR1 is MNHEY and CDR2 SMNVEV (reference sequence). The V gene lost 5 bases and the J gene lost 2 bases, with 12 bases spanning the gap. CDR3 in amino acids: CASSHPDRQETQYF. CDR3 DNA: TGTGCCAGCAGTCATCCGGACAGACAAGAGACCCAGTACTTC.

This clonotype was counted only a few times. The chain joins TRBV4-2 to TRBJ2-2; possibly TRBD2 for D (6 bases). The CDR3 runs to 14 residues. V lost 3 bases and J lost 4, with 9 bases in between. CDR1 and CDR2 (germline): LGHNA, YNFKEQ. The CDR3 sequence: CASSQGDSTGELFF. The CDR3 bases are TGTGCCAGCAGCCAGGGGGACTCCACCGGGGAGCTGTTTTTT.

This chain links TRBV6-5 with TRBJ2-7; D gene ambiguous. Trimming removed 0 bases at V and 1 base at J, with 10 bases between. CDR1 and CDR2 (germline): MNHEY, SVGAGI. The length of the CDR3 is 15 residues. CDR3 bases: TGTGCCAGCAGTTACTCGCATCAGGCTTCCTACGAGCAGTACTTC. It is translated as CASSYSHQASYEQYF.

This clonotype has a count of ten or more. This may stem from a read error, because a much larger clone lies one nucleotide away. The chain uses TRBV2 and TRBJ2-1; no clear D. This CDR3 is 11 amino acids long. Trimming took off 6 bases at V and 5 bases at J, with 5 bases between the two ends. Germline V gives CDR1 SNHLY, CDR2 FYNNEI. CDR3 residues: CASSVNNEQFF. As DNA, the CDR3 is TGTGCCAGCAGCGTTAACAATGAGCAGTTCTTC.

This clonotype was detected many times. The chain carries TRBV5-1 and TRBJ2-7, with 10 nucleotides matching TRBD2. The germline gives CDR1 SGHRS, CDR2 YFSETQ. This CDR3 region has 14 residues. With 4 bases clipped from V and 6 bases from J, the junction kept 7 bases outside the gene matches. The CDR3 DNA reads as TGCGCCAGCAGCATCACTAGCGGGAATCTCGAGCAGTACTTC. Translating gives CASSITSGNLEQYF.

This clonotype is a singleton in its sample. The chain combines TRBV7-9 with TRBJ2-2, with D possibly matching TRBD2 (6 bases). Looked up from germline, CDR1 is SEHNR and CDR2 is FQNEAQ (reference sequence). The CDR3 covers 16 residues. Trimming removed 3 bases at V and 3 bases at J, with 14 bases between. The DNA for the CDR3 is TGTGCCAGCAGCTTGGAGGGGCAGCGATACACCGGGGAGCTGTTTTTT. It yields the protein CASSLEGQRYTGELFF.

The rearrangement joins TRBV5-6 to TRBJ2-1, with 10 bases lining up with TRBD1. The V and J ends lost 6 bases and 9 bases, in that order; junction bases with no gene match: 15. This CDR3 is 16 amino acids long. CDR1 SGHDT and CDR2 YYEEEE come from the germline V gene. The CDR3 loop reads CASNNKGTGVIREQFF. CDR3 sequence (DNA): TGTGCCAGCAACAATAAGGGGACAGGGGTAATACGTGAGCAGTTCTTC.

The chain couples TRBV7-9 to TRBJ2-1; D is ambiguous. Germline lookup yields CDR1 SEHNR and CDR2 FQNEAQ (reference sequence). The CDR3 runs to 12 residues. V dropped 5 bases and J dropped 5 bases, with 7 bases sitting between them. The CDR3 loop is CASSAPNNEQFF. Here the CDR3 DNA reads TGTGCCAGCAGCGCTCCGAACAATGAGCAGTTCTTC.

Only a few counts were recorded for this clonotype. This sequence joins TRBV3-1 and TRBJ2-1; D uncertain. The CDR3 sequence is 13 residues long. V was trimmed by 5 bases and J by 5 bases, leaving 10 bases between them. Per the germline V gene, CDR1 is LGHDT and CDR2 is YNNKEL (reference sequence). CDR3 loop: CASSSTPNNEQFF. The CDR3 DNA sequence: TGTGCCAGCAGCTCGACACCTAACAATGAGCAGTTCTTC.

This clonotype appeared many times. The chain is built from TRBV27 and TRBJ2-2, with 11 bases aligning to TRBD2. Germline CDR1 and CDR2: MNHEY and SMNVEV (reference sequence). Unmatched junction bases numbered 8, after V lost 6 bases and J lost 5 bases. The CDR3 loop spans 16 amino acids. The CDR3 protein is CASRLAGGPGTGELFF. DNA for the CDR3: TGTGCCAGCAGATTAGCGGGAGGGCCGGGTACCGGGGAGCTGTTTTTT.

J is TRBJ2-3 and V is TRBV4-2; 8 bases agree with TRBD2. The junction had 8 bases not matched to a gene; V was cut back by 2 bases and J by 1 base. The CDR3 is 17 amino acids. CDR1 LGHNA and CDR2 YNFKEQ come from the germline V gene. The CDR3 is CASSQSQREWGTDTQYF. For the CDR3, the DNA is TGTGCCAGCAGCCAAAGCCAGCGGGAGTGGGGCACAGATACGCAGTATTTT.

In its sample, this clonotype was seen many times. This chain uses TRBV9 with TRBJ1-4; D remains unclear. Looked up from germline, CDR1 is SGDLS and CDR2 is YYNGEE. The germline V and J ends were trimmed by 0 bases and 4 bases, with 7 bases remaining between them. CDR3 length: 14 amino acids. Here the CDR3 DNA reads TGTGCCAGCAGCGTAGGACCCCTTAATGAAAAACTGTTTTTT. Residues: CASSVGPLNEKLFF. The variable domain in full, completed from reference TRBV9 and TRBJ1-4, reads DSGVTQTPKHLITATGQRVTLRCSPRSGDLSVYWYQQSLDQGLQFLIQYYNGEERAKGNILERFSAQQFPDLHSELNLSSLELGDSALYFCASSVGPLNEKLFFGSGTQLSVL.

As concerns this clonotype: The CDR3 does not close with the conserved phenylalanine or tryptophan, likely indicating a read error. CDR3 loop: CASSLFRGRGPTNEKLFL. The CDR3 DNA sequence: TGTGCCAGCAGTTTATTTAGGGGGCGCGGACCAACTAATGAAAAACTGTTTTTA. The chain employs TRBV28 and TRBJ1-4; 7 bases are a match to TRBD1. J lost 0 bases, V lost 1 base, and 8 bases had no gene match. The CDR3 is made up of 18 amino acids. The V gene's germline CDR1 is MDHEN and CDR2 SYDVKM.

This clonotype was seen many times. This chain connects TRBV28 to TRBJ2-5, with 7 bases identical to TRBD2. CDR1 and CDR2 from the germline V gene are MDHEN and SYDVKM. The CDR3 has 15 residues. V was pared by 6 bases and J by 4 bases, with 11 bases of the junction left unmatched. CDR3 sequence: CASSPGAGAGETQYF. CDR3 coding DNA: TGTGCCAGCAGCCCCGGGGCGGGAGCGGGAGAGACCCAGTACTTC. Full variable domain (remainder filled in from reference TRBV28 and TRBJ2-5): DVKVTQSSRYLVKRTGEKVFLECVQDMDHENMFWYRQDPGLGLRLIYFSYDVKMKEKGDIPEGYSVSREKKERFSLILESASTNQTSMYLCASSPGAGAGETQYFGPGTRLLVL.

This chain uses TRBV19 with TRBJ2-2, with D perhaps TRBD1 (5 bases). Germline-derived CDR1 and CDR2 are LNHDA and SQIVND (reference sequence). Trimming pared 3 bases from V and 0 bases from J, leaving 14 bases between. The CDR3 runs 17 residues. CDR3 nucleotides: TGTGCCAGTAGTATCCTACCAGGGCCCCCGAACACCGGGGAGCTGTTTTTT. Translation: CASSILPGPPNTGELFF.

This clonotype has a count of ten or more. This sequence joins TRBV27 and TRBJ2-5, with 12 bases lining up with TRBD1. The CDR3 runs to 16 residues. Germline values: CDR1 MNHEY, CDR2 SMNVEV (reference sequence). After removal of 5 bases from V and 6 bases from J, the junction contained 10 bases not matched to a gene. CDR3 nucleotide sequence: TGTGCCAGCAGTCCGGGGACAGGGGGCCGAAGGAAGACCCAGTACTTC. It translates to CASSPGTGGRRKTQYF.

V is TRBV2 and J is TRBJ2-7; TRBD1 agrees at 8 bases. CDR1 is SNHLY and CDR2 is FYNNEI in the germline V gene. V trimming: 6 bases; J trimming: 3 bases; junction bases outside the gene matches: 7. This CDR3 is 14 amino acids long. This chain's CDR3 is CASSARQGLYEQYF. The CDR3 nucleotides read TGTGCCAGCAGCGCACGACAGGGGCTCTACGAGCAGTACTTC.

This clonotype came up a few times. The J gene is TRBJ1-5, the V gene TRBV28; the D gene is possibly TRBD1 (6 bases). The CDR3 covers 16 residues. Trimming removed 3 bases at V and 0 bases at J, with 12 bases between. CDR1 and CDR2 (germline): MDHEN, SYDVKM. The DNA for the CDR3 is TGTGCCAGCAGTTTGTTAAGGACAGTTAGCAATCAGCCCCAGCATTTT. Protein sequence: CASSLLRTVSNQPQHF.

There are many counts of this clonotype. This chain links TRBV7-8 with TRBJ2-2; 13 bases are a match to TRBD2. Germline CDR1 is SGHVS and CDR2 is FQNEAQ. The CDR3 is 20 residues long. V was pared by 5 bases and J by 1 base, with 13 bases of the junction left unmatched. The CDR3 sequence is CASSPGLAGLRTRNTGELFF. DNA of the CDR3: TGTGCCAGCAGCCCGGGACTAGCGGGACTCCGCACGAGGAACACCGGGGAGCTGTTTTTT.

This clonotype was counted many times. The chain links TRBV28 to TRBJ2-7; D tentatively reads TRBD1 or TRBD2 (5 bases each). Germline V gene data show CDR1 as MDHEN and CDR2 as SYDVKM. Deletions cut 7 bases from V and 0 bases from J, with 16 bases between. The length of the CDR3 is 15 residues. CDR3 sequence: CASKRAGTDSYEQYF. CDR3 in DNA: TGTGCCAGCAAAAGAGCCGGGACGGACTCCTACGAGCAGTACTTC.

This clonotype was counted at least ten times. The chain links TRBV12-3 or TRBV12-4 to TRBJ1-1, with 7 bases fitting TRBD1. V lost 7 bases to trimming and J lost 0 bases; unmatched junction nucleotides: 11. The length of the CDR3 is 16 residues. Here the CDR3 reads CASNTGAGTVNTEAFF. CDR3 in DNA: TGTGCCAGCAACACAGGGGCAGGAACCGTGAACACTGAAGCTTTCTTT.